The following is a T cell receptor (beta chain) sequence with its context. The antigen is not known. The data originate from a study of cytomegalovirus exposure and HLA in healthy donors. Overall study results and limits: The authors listed over 150 TCR beta chains as cytomegalovirus-associated. A previous analysis found most TCR beta V segments productive roughly 90% or roughly 30% of the time. TCR beta V- and J-gene trimming, according to a later analysis, was linked to a missense DCLRE1C variant. In a later analysis, TCR association rates varied by HLA locus: DRB1 most, HLA-C fewest.

PCR employed 60 Vbeta and 13 Jbeta primers. The method was immunoSEQ multiplex PCR; TCRdb's version includes in-frame clones alone and lacks a portion of them. The sample shows about 200,000 clones, approximately 80% of them seen only once. J lost 5 bases, V lost 5 bases, and 4 bases had no gene match. Germline V gene lookup returns CDR1 SGHVS and CDR2 FQNEAQ. CDR3 size: 14 residues. The source of this sequence is a woman under 40 in good health and CMV-seronegative. The chain carries TRBV7-8 and TRBJ1-2; 11 nucleotides line up with TRBD1. The specimen sequenced was PBMCs. CDR3 nucleotides: TGTGCCAGCAGCCCCGGGACAGGGGGATATGGCTACACCTTC. Translation gives CASSPGTGGYGYTF.